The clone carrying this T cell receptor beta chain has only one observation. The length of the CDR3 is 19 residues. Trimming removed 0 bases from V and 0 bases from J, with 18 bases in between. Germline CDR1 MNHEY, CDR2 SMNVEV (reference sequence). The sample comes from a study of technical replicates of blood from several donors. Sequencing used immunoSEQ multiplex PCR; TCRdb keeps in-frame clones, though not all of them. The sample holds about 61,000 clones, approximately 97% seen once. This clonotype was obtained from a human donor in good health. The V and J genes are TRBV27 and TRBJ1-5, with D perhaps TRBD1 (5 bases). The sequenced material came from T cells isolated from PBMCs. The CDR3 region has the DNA TGTGCCAGCAGTTTATCCGCGGGGACGGTGATCTATAGCAATCAGCCCCAGCATTTT. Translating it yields CASSLSAGTVIYSNQPQHF.